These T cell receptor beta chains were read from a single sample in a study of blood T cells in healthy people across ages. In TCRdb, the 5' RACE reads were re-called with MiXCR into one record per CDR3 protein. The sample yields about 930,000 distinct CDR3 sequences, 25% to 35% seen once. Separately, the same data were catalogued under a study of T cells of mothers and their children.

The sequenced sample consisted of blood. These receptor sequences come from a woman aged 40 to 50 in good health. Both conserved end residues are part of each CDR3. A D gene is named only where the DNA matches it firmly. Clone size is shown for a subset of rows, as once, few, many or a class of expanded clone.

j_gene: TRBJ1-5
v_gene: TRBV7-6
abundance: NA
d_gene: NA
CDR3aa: CASSLDAGFSNQPQHF
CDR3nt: TGTGCCAGCAGCTTAGATGCGGGATTTAGCAATCAGCCCCAGCATTTT

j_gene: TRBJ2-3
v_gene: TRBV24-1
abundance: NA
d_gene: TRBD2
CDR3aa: CAASDTREAAADTQYF
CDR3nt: TGTGCCGCCAGTGATACTCGGGAGGCCGCGGCAGATACGCAGTATTTT

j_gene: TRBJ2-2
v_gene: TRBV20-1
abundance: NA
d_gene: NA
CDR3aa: CSAGQSAGELFF
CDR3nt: TGCAGTGCTGGACAAAGCGCCGGGGAGCTGTTTTTT

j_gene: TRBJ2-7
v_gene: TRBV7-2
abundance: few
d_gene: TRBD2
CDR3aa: CASRPAGGTYEQYF
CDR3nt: TGTGCCAGCAGACCAGCGGGGGGAACCTACGAGCAGTACTTC

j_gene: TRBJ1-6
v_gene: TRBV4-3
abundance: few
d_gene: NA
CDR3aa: CASSQKVVAGKNSPLHF
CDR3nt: TGCGCCAGCAGCCAGAAAGTTGTGGCAGGGAAAAATTCACCCCTCCACTTT

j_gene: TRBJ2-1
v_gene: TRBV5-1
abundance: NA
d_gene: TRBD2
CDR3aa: CASSQGTSGGLYNGQFF
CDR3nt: TGCGCCAGCAGCCAAGGGACTAGCGGGGGGCTTTACAATGGGCAGTTCTTC

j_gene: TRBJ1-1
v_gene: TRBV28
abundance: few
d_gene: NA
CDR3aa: CASSHSWTEAFF
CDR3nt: TGTGCCAGCAGTCACAGCTGGACTGAAGCTTTCTTT

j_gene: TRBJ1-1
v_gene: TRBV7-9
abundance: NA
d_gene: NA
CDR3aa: CASSVDGPNTEAFF
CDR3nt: TGTGCCAGCAGCGTGGACGGCCCGAACACTGAAGCTTTCTTT

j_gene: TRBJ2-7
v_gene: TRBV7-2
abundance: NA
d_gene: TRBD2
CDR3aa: CASRSGGATYNEQYF
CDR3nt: TGTGCCAGCAGGAGCGGGGGGGCCACCTACAATGAGCAGTACTTC

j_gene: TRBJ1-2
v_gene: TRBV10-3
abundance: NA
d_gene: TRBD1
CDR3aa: CAIRKTGRLNYGYTF
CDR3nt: TGTGCCATCAGGAAGACAGGGAGACTTAACTATGGCTACACCTTC

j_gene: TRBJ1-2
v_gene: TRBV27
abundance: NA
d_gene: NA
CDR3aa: CASRGGWGYTF
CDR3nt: TGTGCCAGCCGAGGGGGTTGGGGCTACACCTTC

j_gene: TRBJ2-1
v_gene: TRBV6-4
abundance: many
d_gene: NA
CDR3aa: CASSRTSTNEQFF
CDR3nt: TGTGCCAGCAGCAGGACTTCCACCAATGAGCAGTTCTTC

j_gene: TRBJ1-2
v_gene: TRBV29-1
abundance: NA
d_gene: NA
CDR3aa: CSVSETGRYYDYTF
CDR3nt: TGCAGCGTTTCGGAAACGGGGCGTTACTATGACTACACCTTC

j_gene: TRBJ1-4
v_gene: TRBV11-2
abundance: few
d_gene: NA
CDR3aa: CASSPRRQRNEKLFF
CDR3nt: TGTGCCAGCAGCCCTCGAAGACAGAGGAATGAAAAACTGTTTTTT

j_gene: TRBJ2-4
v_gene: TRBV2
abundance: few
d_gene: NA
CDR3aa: CASTTASSYNEQYF
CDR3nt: TGTGCCAGTACGACAGCGTCCTCCTACAATGAGCAGTACTTC